A selection of T cell receptor beta chains follows, all from one sample in a study of T cells after posttransplantation cyclophosphamide. The method was immunoSEQ multiplex PCR; TCRdb's version includes in-frame clones alone and lacks a portion of them. The table records 37,000 or so clones without singletons, the ten largest covering around 5.9%. Sequenced material: PBMCs. The receptors were gathered from a man between 25 and 39 years old in good health and a related stem cell transplant donor. CDR3s include the opening cysteine and the closing phenylalanine or tryptophan. D genes are given only for firm matches. Clone size is given for some rows only: seen once, a few or many times, or a class if the clone is expanded.

clone size | D gene | J gene | V gene | CDR3 protein | CDR3 DNA
many | TRBD1 | TRBJ2-1 | TRBV4-2 | CASSQDPATGGHNEQFF | TGTGCCAGCAGCCAAGATCCGGCGACAGGGGGACACAATGAGCAGTTCTTC
few | TRBD2 | TRBJ2-3 | TRBV15 | CATSRNKLAGDSTDTQYF | TGTGCCACCAGCAGAAATAAGCTAGCGGGGGATAGCACAGATACGCAGTATTTT
many | - | TRBJ2-6 | TRBV6-5 | CASSYRSAGANVLTF | TGTGCCAGCAGTTACCGTAGCGCTGGGGCCAACGTCCTGACTTTC
many | TRBD1 | TRBJ2-7 | TRBV5-1 | CASSPNRGAYEQYF | TGCGCCAGCAGCCCTAACAGGGGGGCCTACGAGCAGTACTTC
many | - | TRBJ1-5 | TRBV24-1 | CATSSAGGRVWDQPQHF | TGTGCCACCAGTAGTGCGGGGGGTCGGGTGTGGGATCAGCCCCAGCATTTT
many | - | TRBJ2-6 | TRBV5-5 | CASSSEGAGANVLTF | TGTGCCAGCAGCTCGGAGGGGGCTGGGGCCAACGTCCTGACTTTC
many | TRBD1 | TRBJ2-1 | TRBV12-3/TRBV12-4 | CASSTRTGGRGNEQFF | TGTGCCAGCAGTACTCGGACAGGGGGAAGGGGCAATGAGCAGTTCTTC
few | - | TRBJ1-2 | TRBV7-3 | CASSLTGGTRLANYGYTF | TGTGCCAGCAGCTTAACGGGCGGGACACGTTTAGCTAACTATGGCTACACCTTC
many | TRBD2 | TRBJ2-7 | TRBV5-8 | CASSSGLAGLYEQYF | TGTGCCAGCAGCTCAGGACTAGCGGGGTTATACGAGCAGTACTTC
many | - | TRBJ2-2 | TRBV19 | CASSYTQNTGELFF | TGTGCCAGTAGTTATACACAAAACACCGGGGAGCTGTTTTTT
many | TRBD1 | TRBJ1-4 | TRBV5-6 | CASILRGPSTNEKLFF | TGTGCCAGCATCTTGAGGGGGCCGTCAACTAATGAAAAACTGTTTTTT
few | TRBD2 | TRBJ2-7 | TRBV9 | CASSVGLAGPSYEQYF | TGTGCCAGCAGCGTAGGTCTAGCGGGGCCTTCCTACGAGCAGTACTTC
few | - | TRBJ1-2 | TRBV19 | CASSIDLGVGYTF | TGTGCCAGTAGTATAGATCTCGGGGTTGGCTACACCTTC
many | TRBD1 | TRBJ2-7 | TRBV19 | CASKPGQATYEQYF | TGTGCCAGTAAACCGGGACAGGCTACCTACGAGCAGTACTTC
many | TRBD1 | TRBJ1-1 | TRBV5-1 | CASSPLVVTGGGTEAFF | TGCGCCAGCAGCCCCCTTGTCGTTACAGGGGGAGGTACTGAAGCTTTCTTT
many | - | TRBJ2-7 | TRBV12-3/TRBV12-4 | CASSLSPQGRARLYEQYF | TGTGCCAGCAGCCTCAGCCCTCAGGGCCGAGCCAGGCTGTACGAGCAGTACTTC
many | - | TRBJ2-2 | TRBV18 | CASSPSKIGELFF | TGTGCCAGCTCACCATCCAAAATCGGGGAGCTGTTTTTT
- | TRBD1 | TRBJ2-3 | TRBV5-1 | CASSSLPTGAFTDTQYF | TGCGCCAGCTCCTCCCTTCCGACAGGGGCTTTCACAGATACGCAGTATTTT
many | - | TRBJ2-7 | TRBV6-2/TRBV6-3 | CASSYTLGGPSYEQYF | TGTGCCAGCAGTTACACTCTGGGGGGACCGTCCTACGAGCAGTACTTC
many | - | TRBJ2-7 | TRBV5-4 | CASSYGTLYEQYF | TGTGCCAGCAGCTACGGGACTCTCTACGAGCAGTACTTC
many | TRBD1 | TRBJ2-7 | TRBV4-1 | CASSQDPGTAASYEQYF | TGCGCCAGCAGCCAAGACCCCGGGACAGCCGCCTCCTACGAGCAGTACTTC
many | - | TRBJ2-2 | TRBV28 | CASRGPGELFF | TGTGCCAGCAGGGGGCCCGGGGAGCTGTTTTTT
medium-sized | TRBD1 | TRBJ1-5 | TRBV23-1 | CASSQLRTGNQPQHF | TGCGCCAGCAGTCAATTGAGGACAGGGAATCAGCCCCAGCATTTT
many | TRBD1 | TRBJ1-4 | TRBV7-2 | CASSLRQGQGVTTNEKLFF | TGTGCCAGCAGCTTACGCCAGGGACAGGGGGTAACAACTAATGAAAAACTGTTTTTT